Shown below are 29 T cell receptor beta chains from a single sample sequenced in a study of control samples from healthy donors and cancer patients. Using immunoSEQ multiplex PCR, the repertoire was profiled, and TCRdb retains in-frame clones only, with some absent. The table records 99,000 or so clones, under 90% of them present only once. The sample comprised blood. The receptors originated from a woman in her forties or fifties in good health.

This clone was observed a handful of times. The chain links TRBV30 to TRBJ2-7; 9 bases are shared with TRBD1. Per germline, CDR1 GTSNPN and CDR2 SVGIG (reference sequence). V dropped 1 base and J dropped 2; count of bases not matched to a gene: 6. The CDR3 covers 15 residues. CDR3 bases: TGTGCCTGGAGTGGGGACAGGGCGGGCACCTACGAGCAGTACTTC. It is translated as CAWSGDRAGTYEQYF. The whole variable domain, filled in from reference TRBV30 and TRBJ2-7, reads SQTIHQWPATLVQPVGSPLSLECTVEGTSNPNLYWYRQAAGRGLQLLFYSVGIGQISSEVPQNLSASRPQDRQFILSSKKLLLSDSGFYLCAWSGDRAGTYEQYFGPGTRLTVT.

The gene calls are TRBV9 and TRBJ2-3, with unresolved D. Trimming stripped 0 bases from V and 0 bases from J, with 8 bases between. The CDR3 length is 15 residues. From germline, CDR1 is SGDLS and CDR2 YYNGEE. CDR3 amino acids: CASSVGLTSTDTQYF. For the CDR3, the DNA is TGTGCCAGCAGCGTAGGACTGACTAGCACAGATACGCAGTATTTT.

The table lists this clone with a few counts. The same CDR3 can be traced to other DNA sequences in this sample. This chain joins TRBV11-3 and TRBJ2-3; either TRBD1 or TRBD2 may supply D (7 bases each). The CDR3 contains 15 residues. V was clipped by 6 bases and J by 2 bases, with 15 bases between them. Germline CDR1 is SGHNT and CDR2 is YENEEA. The CDR3, as DNA: TGTGCCAGCAGTCCAGGGGGGGGGCCCACAGATACGCAGTATTTT. It yields the protein CASSPGGGPTDTQYF.

On this clone itself: The junction departs from the called germline gene at one end, perhaps through a read error. The chain carries TRBV7-7 and TRBJ2-3; D may match TRBD1 or TRBD2 (5 bases each). Germline-derived CDR1 and CDR2 are SSHAT and FNYEAQ (reference sequence). The CDR3 has 14 amino acids. The CDR3 DNA sequence: TGTGCTAGCAGCTTAAACATGGGGGCAGATACGCAGTATTTT. It specifies CASSLNMGADTQYF. Drawing the rest from reference TRBV7-7 and TRBJ2-3, the complete variable domain is GAGVSQSPRYKVTKRGQDVTLRCDPISSHATLYWYQQALGQGPEFLTYFNYEAQPDKSGLPSDRFSAERPEGSISTLTIQRTEQRDSAMYRCASSLNMGADTQYFGPGTRLTVL.

This clone was counted only a few times. V and J are TRBV6-1 and TRBJ1-1; D perhaps matches TRBD1 (5 bases). This CDR3 is built from 14 residues. Germline lookup yields CDR1 MNHNS and CDR2 SASEGT. Trimming stripped 1 base from V and 5 bases from J, with 11 bases between. CDR3 in DNA: TGTGCCAGCAGTGAAGGGCGGTGGGGGACTGAAGCTTTCTTT. Amino acid sequence: CASSEGRWGTEAFF.

A single count supports this clone. The genes are TRBV25-1 and TRBJ1-2, with a tentative D call TRBD1 (5 bases). V lost 2 bases to trimming and J lost 8 bases, with 18 bases between them. Per the germline V gene, CDR1 is MGHDK and CDR2 is SYGVNS. The CDR3 consists of 15 residues. CDR3 protein: CASSERAGPRGGYTF. Written as DNA, the CDR3 is TGTGCCAGCAGTGAAAGGGCAGGGCCCCGGGGGGGCTACACCTTC.

This rearrangement joins TRBV19 to TRBJ2-6, with 7 bases aligning to TRBD1. V lost 1 base to trimming and J lost 3 bases; unmatched junction nucleotides: 3. Per the germline V gene, CDR1 is LNHDA and CDR2 is SQIVND (reference sequence). The CDR3 has 16 residues. The CDR3 coding sequence is TGTGCCAGTAGTATAGTACAGGGGTTTGGGGCCAACGTCCTGACTTTC. This encodes CASSIVQGFGANVLTF.

The chain links TRBV16 to TRBJ1-6; D unresolved. Germline CDR1 and CDR2: KGHSY and FQNENV. The length of the CDR3 is 15 residues. The germline V and J ends were trimmed by 0 bases and 11 bases, with 14 bases remaining between them. CDR3 loop: CASSQSDGIMTPLHF. The CDR3 coding sequence is TGTGCCAGCAGCCAATCGGATGGTATAATGACACCCCTCCACTTT. The full variable domain, completed using reference TRBV16 and TRBJ1-6, is GEEVAQTPKHLVRGEGQKAKLYCAPIKGHSYVFWYQQVLKNEFKFLISFQNENVFDETGMPKERFSAKCLPNSPCSLEIQATKLEDSAVYFCASSQSDGIMTPLHFGNGTRLTVT.

The rearrangement joins TRBV7-3 to TRBJ2-3; 10 bases match TRBD1. The CDR3 consists of 16 residues. CDR1 and CDR2 (germline): SGHTA, FQGTGA. J gave up 4 bases and V 5 bases, and 9 bases lay outside the gene matches. CDR3 nucleotide sequence: TGTGCCAGCAGCCCGACGACAGGGGGCGCATCAGATACGCAGTATTTT. It yields the protein CASSPTTGGASDTQYF. Looking up the rest from reference TRBV7-3 and TRBJ2-3 gives the full variable domain: GAGVSQTPSNKVTEKGKYVELRCDPISGHTALYWYRQSLGQGPEFLIYFQGTGAADDSGLPNDRFFAVRPEGSVSTLKIQRTERGDSAVYLCASSPTTGGASDTQYFGPGTRLTVL.

V usage is TRBV21-1 and J usage is TRBJ2-1; the DNA was not used to check the table's D call, TRBD2. TRBV21-1 is given as a pseudogene. This CDR3 is built from 17 residues. CDR3 sequence reads: CASSLCSGRATYNEQFF. The CDR3 nucleotides are TGTGCCAGCAGCCTCTGTAGCGGGAGGGCCACCTACAATGAGCAGTTCTTC.

This chain uses TRBV6-4 with TRBJ2-3; TRBD2 aligns across 9 bases. The CDR3 has 15 residues. J lost 6 bases, V lost 5 bases, and 9 bases had no gene match. Germline loops: CDR1 MRHNA, CDR2 SNTAGT. The CDR3 DNA follows: TGTGCCAGCAGTTGGCGGCGCGGGGGGGTGGATACGCAGTATTTT. Its translation is CASSWRRGGVDTQYF.

This chain connects TRBV10-3 to TRBJ1-4, with 7 bases lining up with TRBD1. There are 14 residues in the CDR3. CDR1 is ENHRY, CDR2 SYGVKD, per germline. The J segment lost 8 bases and the V segment lost 6 bases, leaving 9 bases of the junction unmatched. Here the CDR3 reads CAISEGAEGEKLFF. The CDR3 DNA reads TGTGCCATCAGCGAGGGGGCGGAGGGGGAAAAACTGTTTTTT.

This clone was picked up a small number of times. This rearrangement joins TRBV29-1 to TRBJ2-3; TRBD2 agrees at 7 bases. Trimming took 5 bases from V and 5 from J; bases not matched to a gene: 10. The germline V gene encodes CDR1 SQVTM and CDR2 ANQGSEA. The CDR3 is made up of 14 amino acids. The CDR3 protein is CSVPSRREQDTQYF. The CDR3 nucleotides are TGCAGCGTTCCTTCTCGGCGGGAGCAAGATACGCAGTATTTT.

The chain couples TRBV9 to TRBJ2-5; D may be TRBD1 or TRBD2 (5 bases each). Germline V gene data show CDR1 as SGDLS and CDR2 as YYNGEE. This CDR3 has 14 amino acids. Trimming shortened V by 0 bases and J by 5 bases, and 11 bases separated the two germline ends. The DNA for the CDR3 is TGTGCCAGCAGCGTAGCTGGGGGTGGGGAGACCCAGTACTTC. Its translation: CASSVAGGGETQYF.

This clone was seen a single time. V is TRBV5-1 and J is TRBJ1-4; D gene uncertain. The CDR3 is made up of 14 amino acids. The germline V gene has CDR1 SGHRS and CDR2 YFSETQ. Between the trimmed V and J ends, which lost 4 bases and 0 bases, there was a span of 7 bases. This CDR3 is CASSPTTTNEKLFF. The CDR3 DNA sequence: TGCGCCAGCAGCCCCACAACAACTAATGAAAAACTGTTTTTT.

The V and J genes are TRBV19 and TRBJ2-1, with 10 bases aligning to TRBD1. The J segment lost 6 bases and the V segment lost 8 bases, leaving 13 bases of the junction unmatched. The CDR3 spans 16 residues. Germline V gene data show CDR1 as LNHDA and CDR2 as SQIVND (reference sequence). The DNA of the CDR3 is TGTGCCAGTGTAGGATTGACAGGGGGCTTTTTCAATGAGCAGTTCTTC. This sequence encodes CASVGLTGGFFNEQFF.

Concerning this clone itself: This sample includes further DNA sequences coding for the same CDR3. The chain carries TRBV21-1 and TRBJ2-7; the D segment call TRBD2 is taken from the table without a DNA check. TRBV21-1 is marked as a pseudogene. This CDR3 is 15 amino acids long. In DNA form, the CDR3 reads TGTGCCAGCAGTAGACGGGATGCAAGCTCCTACGAGCAGTACTTC. It encodes CASSRRDASSYEQYF.

For this clone: The same CDR3 is also encoded by other DNA sequences in this sample. This chain links TRBV7-3 with TRBJ1-1; the D is unclear. CDR1 is SGHTA and CDR2 is FQGTGA in the germline V gene. Trimming took 5 bases from V and 4 from J, leaving 11 bases between them. CDR3 length equals 13 residues. The CDR3 coding sequence is TGTGCCAGCAGCCCGACGGGAGGCACTGAAGCTTTCTTT. It translates to CASSPTGGTEAFF.

The chain is built from TRBV19 and TRBJ1-5; D gene unclear. Germline V gives CDR1 LNHDA, CDR2 SQIVND (reference sequence). CDR3 length equals 12 residues. The CDR3 loop reads CAGGTRSQPQHF. The CDR3 DNA is TGTGCTGGCGGCACCCGTAGTCAGCCCCAGCATTTT.

This clone was recorded only once. The genes are TRBV13 and TRBJ1-3; the D gene is possibly TRBD1 (6 bases). V dropped 1 base and J dropped 4 bases, with 23 bases sitting between them. In germline, CDR1 is PRHDT, CDR2 FYEKMQ (reference sequence). The length of the CDR3 is 19 residues. The DNA of the CDR3 is TGTGCCAGCAGCTTAGCAGAGATCCCTTCGGGGGCAGGGGGAAACACCATATATTTT. This encodes CASSLAEIPSGAGGNTIYF.

The chain combines TRBV7-2 with TRBJ2-5; the D is unclear. Trimming stripped 2 bases from V and 0 bases from J, with 4 bases between. The CDR3 runs to 13 residues. Germline V CDR1 and CDR2: SGHTA, FQGNSA. CDR3 region: CASSLPHQETQYF. For the CDR3, the DNA is TGTGCCAGCAGCTTACCTCACCAAGAGACCCAGTACTTC.

The chain carries TRBV5-1 and TRBJ1-1, with TRBD1 matching over 12 bases. The CDR3 sequence is 15 residues long. V lost 5 bases to trimming and J lost 4 bases; unmatched junction nucleotides: 6. Germline V gene lookup returns CDR1 SGHRS and CDR2 YFSETQ. CDR3 DNA: TGCGCCAGCAGGGGACGGGGACAGGGGGCCACTGAAGCTTTCTTT. It translates to CASRGRGQGATEAFF.

The J gene is TRBJ2-5, the V gene TRBV3-1 (or the pseudogene TRBV3-2); TRBD1 agrees at 9 bases. This CDR3 has 16 amino acids. Germline lookup yields CDR1 LGHDT and CDR2 YNNKEL (reference sequence). V was clipped by 1 base and J by 7 bases; unmatched bases: 10. CDR3 sequence: CASSQVPGQGATTQYF. The CDR3 DNA is TGTGCCAGCAGCCAAGTTCCGGGACAGGGTGCTACGACCCAGTACTTC.

As for this clone: A read error may produce the germline difference seen at one junction end. The chain employs TRBV7-7 and TRBJ2-2; the D gene is possibly TRBD2 (6 bases). The CDR3 is 17 amino acids. The germline V gene encodes CDR1 SSHAT and CDR2 FNYEAQ (reference sequence). The CDR3: CASSQQSGDINTGELFF. The CDR3 DNA reads TGTGCTAGCAGCCAACAGTCGGGGGATATCAACACCGGGGAGCTGTTTTTT.

The chain carries TRBV27 and TRBJ1-5; D is perhaps TRBD1 (5 bases). Germline V gene lookup returns CDR1 MNHEY and CDR2 SMNVEV (reference sequence). Trimming removed 4 bases from V and 2 bases from J, with 15 bases in between. There are 16 residues in the CDR3. CDR3 coding DNA: TGTGCCAGCAGTTCCGGTTCAGGGAGAGGCAATCAGCCCCAGCATTTT. Protein sequence: CASSSGSGRGNQPQHF.

CDR3 nucleotides: TGCGCCAGCAGCCAAGTTGGGACAGGGAACCACGAGCAGTACTTC. Translated, it gives CASSQVGTGNHEQYF. The chain recombines TRBV4-1 with TRBJ2-7; TRBD1 agrees at 9 bases. The CDR3 is 15 amino acids. Germline values: CDR1 MGHRA, CDR2 YSYEKL. Trimming removed 1 base from V and 5 bases from J; junction bases left unmatched: 6.

V is TRBV3-1 (or the pseudogene TRBV3-2) and J is TRBJ1-3, with D uncertain. CDR1 and CDR2 from the germline V gene are LGHDT and YNNKEL (reference sequence). Trimming removed 4 bases from V and 0 bases from J, with 10 bases in between. The CDR3 extends over 15 amino acids. The CDR3 DNA sequence: TGTGCCAGCAGCCGAGAGCCCCTCTCTGGAAACACCATATATTTT. Translation gives CASSREPLSGNTIYF.

This chain links TRBV2 with TRBJ1-5; D may be TRBD1 (6 bases). This CDR3 is built from 14 residues. V was clipped by 6 bases and J by 5 bases, with 14 bases between them. Germline lookup yields CDR1 SNHLY and CDR2 FYNNEI. The CDR3 protein is CASRSTGADQPQHF. DNA for the CDR3: TGTGCCAGCAGGTCAACGGGGGCCGATCAGCCCCAGCATTTT.

The V and J genes are TRBV7-2 and TRBJ2-3; D is tentatively TRBD1 or TRBD2 (5 bases each). V was trimmed by 4 bases and J by 4 bases, leaving 15 bases between them. This CDR3 has 15 residues. Germline assignment: CDR1 SGHTA and CDR2 FQGNSA. CDR3 amino acids: CASSSNGLGADTQYF. In DNA, the CDR3 is TGTGCCAGCAGCTCCAACGGGTTGGGGGCAGATACGCAGTATTTT.